Listed here are 10 T cell receptor beta chains from one sample, sequenced in a study of shared clonotypes between healthy human individuals. Naive CD8 cells lacked CD45RO and underwent positive selection for CCR7, leaving out terminally differentiated effector memory CD45RA+ cells. Sequencing was performed with immunoSEQ multiplex PCR; in TCRdb, only in-frame clones are kept and a portion is missing. The sample records some 740,000 clones, nearly 95% being singletons. Sequenced input: naive CD8+ T cells sorted from blood. The receptors were sampled from a man aged 25 to 45 in good health.

The gene calls are TRBV11-2 and TRBJ2-5; TRBD2 matches at 9 bases. With V trimmed by 6 bases and J by 5 bases, 16 bases remained unmatched. CDR3 length equals 17 residues. Per germline, CDR1 SGHAT and CDR2 FQNNGV. CDR3 nucleotides: TGTGCCAGCAGACCCAGGGGTAGCGGGAGCGGCCGGGAGACCCAGTACTTC. Translation: CASRPRGSGSGRETQYF.

This sequence joins TRBV7-9 and TRBJ2-6; no firm D call. From germline, CDR1 is SEHNR and CDR2 FQNEAQ (reference sequence). Trimming removed 0 bases from V and 0 bases from J, with 9 bases in between. This CDR3 comprises 17 residues. CDR3 DNA sequence: TGTGCCAGCAGCTTAGCTGGTGACCTCTCTGGGGCCAACGTCCTGACTTTC. Translating it yields CASSLAGDLSGANVLTF.

The chain links TRBV27 to TRBJ2-1; D possibly corresponds to TRBD2 (7 bases). With 2 bases removed from V and 5 bases from J, the gap between germline ends came to 16 bases. CDR1 and CDR2 from the germline V gene are MNHEY and SMNVEV (reference sequence). CDR3 length: 16 residues. This CDR3 reads CASSLLRGAPNNEQFF. CDR3 in DNA: TGTGCCAGCAGTTTACTTCGGGGGGCCCCTAACAATGAGCAGTTCTTC.

This rearrangement joins TRBV9 to TRBJ2-1, with 8 positions matching TRBD1. The germline CDR1 and CDR2 sequences are SGDLS and YYNGEE. The CDR3 is 17 amino acids. The trim removed 4 bases at V and 3 bases at J, leaving 12 bases unmatched. CDR3 DNA: TGTGCCAGCAGCCTGACAGGGGATCCCCAACTCTACAATGAGCAGTTCTTC. This translates into CASSLTGDPQLYNEQFF.

This chain joins TRBV7-9 and TRBJ2-2, with D possibly TRBD2 on 5 matching bases. V lost 5 bases and J lost 5, with 12 bases in between. The CDR3 covers 14 residues. Germline CDR1 reads SEHNR; CDR2 reads FQNEAQ (reference sequence). CDR3 in DNA: TGTGCCAGCAGCCGCCGGACGGGAACCGGGGAGCTGTTTTTT. Translation: CASSRRTGTGELFF.

The chain recombines TRBV28 with TRBJ1-1; D unclear. The CDR3 is 15 amino acids. Trimming removed 3 bases from V and 1 base from J, with 12 bases in between. Germline V gene lookup returns CDR1 MDHEN and CDR2 SYDVKM. The CDR3 is CASSFPSQRNTEAFF. The CDR3 DNA reads TGTGCCAGCAGTTTTCCCTCCCAAAGGAACACTGAAGCTTTCTTT.

This chain links TRBV29-1 with TRBJ1-5, with 7 positions matching TRBD1. V trimming: 2 bases; J trimming: 6 bases; junction bases outside the gene matches: 4. Germline CDR1 and CDR2: SQVTM and ANQGSEA. This CDR3 region has 13 residues. CDR3 protein: CSVETGAGQPQHF. The CDR3 nucleotides read TGCAGCGTTGAAACAGGGGCCGGTCAGCCCCAGCATTTT.

This sequence joins TRBV30 and TRBJ1-2, with D perhaps TRBD1 (6 bases). The CDR3 runs to 13 residues. Trimming stripped 0 bases from V and 7 bases from J, with 12 bases between. CDR1 and CDR2 from the germline V gene are GTSNPN and SVGIG (reference sequence). The CDR3 DNA sequence: TGTGCCTGGAGTGTACTACAGGGCGGTGGCTACACCTTC. Its protein is CAWSVLQGGGYTF.

This rearrangement joins TRBV10-3 to TRBJ1-1; 8 bases match TRBD1. CDR1 is ENHRY and CDR2 is SYGVKD in the germline V gene. V dropped 6 bases and J dropped 1; count of bases not matched to a gene: 10. The CDR3 totals 16 residues. The CDR3 loop is CAIRRQGKGSNTEAFF. CDR3 coding DNA: TGTGCCATCAGAAGACAGGGGAAGGGATCGAACACTGAAGCTTTCTTT.

The chain has TRBV5-5 and TRBJ2-7, with a weak D call TRBD1 (6 bases). V gave up 4 bases and J gave up 3 bases, with 20 bases separating them. The CDR3 spans 16 residues. Germline-derived CDR1 and CDR2 are SGHKS and YYEKEE (reference sequence). This CDR3 is CASSAKGQLPVYEQYF. The CDR3 DNA is TGTGCCAGCAGCGCTAAAGGACAGCTCCCCGTCTACGAGCAGTACTTC.